Each of the 17 T cell receptor beta chains below was sequenced from the same sample in a study of regulatory T cells in long-lasting Graves disease. Time point here: newly diagnosed GD, antithyroid drugs for less than 3 months. The TCR library used RNA extracted from PBMCs. Libraries of TCR beta came from iRepertoire HTBI primers plus Arm-PCR of CDR3 regions. TCRdb reprocessed the multiplex PCR reads via MiXCR and lists one record per CDR3 protein. This repertoire shows about 350,000 distinct CDR3 sequences, 16% found once; its top ten account for 25% to 30%. The sample was also reused in another study, on T cells in Graves' hyperthyroidism and ophthalmopathy.

Here the sequenced sample was peripheral blood mononuclear cells (PBMCs), taken at new diagnosis, from a patient treated with antithyroid drugs. The origin of the receptors is a middle-aged man with Graves disease.

This clonotype was observed many times. The rearrangement uses TRBV7-9 and TRBJ1-6, with a possible D match to TRBD1 (6 bases). V dropped 5 bases and J dropped 12 bases, with 17 bases sitting between them. This CDR3 region has 14 residues. Germline assignment: CDR1 SEHNR and CDR2 FQNEAQ (reference sequence). This CDR3 is CASSPGTSGRPLHF. CDR3 nucleotide sequence: TGTGCCAGCAGCCCTGGGACATCGGGCCGACCCCTCCACTTT. Full variable domain (rest looked up from reference TRBV7-9 and TRBJ1-6): DTGVSQNPRHKITKRGQNVTFRCDPISEHNRLYWYRQTLGQGPEFLTYFQNEAQLEKSRLLSDRFSAERPKGSFSTLEIQRTEQGDSAMYLCASSPGTSGRPLHFGNGTRLTVT.

This clonotype showed up many times. V gene TRBV11-3 combines with J gene TRBJ2-3, with 8 bases that match TRBD2. The junction had 10 bases not matched to a gene; V was cut back by 1 base and J by 4 bases. CDR1 is SGHNT and CDR2 is YENEEA in the germline V gene. There are 17 residues in the CDR3. CDR3 DNA: TGTGCCAGCAGCTTAGGACGGGGGGGCCAGGGCGCAGATACGCAGTATTTT. This sequence encodes CASSLGRGGQGADTQYF. The variable domain in full, with the rest retrieved from reference TRBV11-3 and TRBJ2-3, is EAGVVQSPRYKIIEKKQPVAFWCNPISGHNTLYWYLQNLGQGPELLIRYENEEAVDDSQLPKDRFSAERLKGVDSTLKIQPAELGDSAVYLCASSLGRGGQGADTQYFGPGTRLTVL.

The genes are TRBV9 and TRBJ1-2, with 8 bases aligning to TRBD1. The ends lost 4 bases at V and 8 bases at J; junction bases unmatched: 10. The germline gives CDR1 SGDLS, CDR2 YYNGEE. The CDR3 extends over 14 amino acids. In DNA form, the CDR3 reads TGTGCCAGCAGCTCCCAGGGGGCTTTAGGAGGCTACACCTTC. Residues: CASSSQGALGGYTF.

This clonotype was found many times. The CDR3 coding sequence is TGTGCCAGCAGCTTCCGGGACAGAGAGCAGTACTTC. Encoded protein: CASSFRDREQYF. The J gene is TRBJ2-7, the V gene TRBV7-2, with 7 bases matching TRBD1. The V and J ends lost 3 bases and 7 bases, in that order; junction bases with no gene match: 3. Germline lookup yields CDR1 SGHTA and CDR2 FQGNSA. The CDR3 contains 12 residues.

The chain links TRBV28 to TRBJ1-5; D is perhaps TRBD1 (5 bases). V was pared by 6 bases and J by 7 bases, with 16 bases between. The CDR3 has 14 amino acids. CDR1 is MDHEN and CDR2 is SYDVKM in the germline V gene. This CDR3 reads CASRAPGWGQPQHF. CDR3 bases: TGTGCCAGCAGGGCGCCAGGGTGGGGGCAGCCCCAGCATTTT.

This clonotype was recorded a few times. The rearrangement uses TRBV28 and TRBJ1-3; D is possibly TRBD1 (5 bases). Germline V lookup: CDR1 MDHEN, CDR2 SYDVKM. The V end lost 2 bases, the J end lost 9 bases, and 20 bases lay between the germline ends. The CDR3 has 16 residues. The CDR3 loop is CASSLQAPRQLGTIYF. For the CDR3, the DNA is TGTGCCAGCAGTTTACAAGCCCCTCGACAGCTGGGCACCATATATTTT.

This clonotype was counted at least ten times. The V call is TRBV2, the J call TRBJ1-5; the match to TRBD1 covers 8 bases. Looked up from germline, CDR1 is SNHLY and CDR2 is FYNNEI. V lost 6 bases and J lost 2; bases outside the gene matches: 6. The CDR3 contains 15 residues. The CDR3 DNA is TGTGCCAGCAGAGACAGGGGCCGGGGCAATCAGCCCCAGCATTTT. Encoded protein: CASRDRGRGNQPQHF.

CDR3 sequence: CASSRGGSGTDTQYF. CDR3 sequence (DNA): TGTGCCAGCAGCCGCGGGGGATCTGGCACAGATACGCAGTATTTT. The chain links TRBV7-2 to TRBJ2-3, with 7 bases matching TRBD2. The CDR3 sequence is 15 residues long. Germline CDR1 and CDR2: SGHTA and FQGNSA. V was clipped by 5 bases and J by 1 base; unmatched bases: 6.

This clonotype has at least ten counts. The rearrangement uses TRBV18 and TRBJ2-5, with a possible D match to TRBD2 (6 bases). The V end lost 1 base, the J end lost 6 bases, and 12 bases lay between the germline ends. CDR1 is KGHSH and CDR2 is LQKENI in the germline V gene. The CDR3 is 14 residues long. This CDR3 is CASSPLSGSKTQYF. In nucleotides, the CDR3 is TGTGCCAGCTCACCACTTAGCGGCTCGAAGACCCAGTACTTC.

V usage is TRBV6-1 and J usage is TRBJ1-1; 8 bases map to TRBD1. The germline CDR1 and CDR2 sequences are MNHNS and SASEGT. The CDR3 spans 17 residues. V gave up 5 bases and J gave up 1 base; unmatched junction bases: 12. CDR3 in DNA: TGTGCCAGCAGTATCGGACAGGGCCCAATAAGGAACACTGAAGCTTTCTTT. It is translated as CASSIGQGPIRNTEAFF.

V usage is TRBV18 and J usage is TRBJ1-3, with 7 bases fitting TRBD1. This CDR3 region has 16 residues. J was trimmed by 0 bases and V by 4 bases; bases with no gene match: 6. Germline assignment: CDR1 KGHSH and CDR2 LQKENI. The CDR3 is CASSLSGQFSGNTIYF. CDR3 in DNA: TGTGCCAGCTCACTATCGGGACAGTTCTCTGGAAACACCATATATTTT. Full variable domain (rest looked up from reference TRBV18 and TRBJ1-3): NAGVMQNPRHLVRRRGQEARLRCSPMKGHSHVYWYRQLPEEGLKFMVYLQKENIIDESGMPKERFSAEFPKEGPSILRIQQVVRGDSAAYFCASSLSGQFSGNTIYFGEGSWLTVV.

This clonotype was counted ten times or more. The V gene is TRBV3-1, the J gene TRBJ2-7, with D unresolved. V lost 5 bases and J lost 3, with 8 bases in between. The germline CDR1 and CDR2 sequences are LGHDT and YNNKEL (reference sequence). The CDR3 runs 12 residues. In DNA, the CDR3 is TGTGCCAGCAGCGCACCGTTCTACGAGCAGTACTTC. Residues: CASSAPFYEQYF.

The table lists this clonotype with a few counts. The chain's CDR3 is CASSQDVARNTEAFF. The DNA for the CDR3 is TGTGCCAGCAGCCAAGATGTAGCAAGGAACACTGAAGCTTTCTTT. This chain uses TRBV4-2 with TRBJ1-1; D is ambiguous. V was trimmed by 0 bases and J by 1 base, leaving 9 bases between them. There are 15 residues in the CDR3. Per the germline V gene, CDR1 is LGHNA and CDR2 is YNFKEQ.

This clonotype came up many times. The genes are TRBV12-3 or TRBV12-4 and TRBJ2-1; D possibly matches TRBD1 or TRBD2 (5 bases each). Trimming stripped 3 bases from V and 2 bases from J, with 8 bases between. CDR3 size: 14 residues. CDR3 protein: CASSLGPTYNEQFF. The CDR3 coding sequence is TGTGCCAGCAGTTTGGGACCTACCTACAATGAGCAGTTCTTC.

In its sample, this clonotype was seen many times. The CDR3 DNA reads as TGCGCCAGCAGTGAGCGGGACGGCGGGGGTGCAGATACGCAGTATTTT. Translated, it gives CASSERDGGGADTQYF. V and J are TRBV10-1 and TRBJ2-3, with TRBD2 matching 7 bases. V lost 2 bases, J lost 4 bases, and 9 bases stayed unmatched. This CDR3 is built from 16 residues. The germline V gene has CDR1 WNHNN and CDR2 SYGVQD (reference sequence).

This clonotype has only a few counts. The chain employs TRBV4-1 and TRBJ1-4; TRBD1 matches at 9 bases. The CDR3 consists of 17 residues. V dropped 4 bases and J dropped 7; count of bases not matched to a gene: 13. Per germline, CDR1 MGHRA and CDR2 YSYEKL. Here the CDR3 DNA reads TGCGCCAGCAGCCTCCCGGGACAGGGCGTTTTCGGTGAAAAACTGTTTTTT. Translating it yields CASSLPGQGVFGEKLFF.

The gene calls are TRBV29-1 and TRBJ1-1; 7 nucleotides match TRBD1. Per the germline V gene, CDR1 is SQVTM and CDR2 is ANQGSEA. Trimming cost V 7 bases and J 3 bases; bases outside gene matches: 11. The CDR3 is 14 residues long. CDR3 coding DNA: TGCAGCGGCTACTCCGGGACAGAGGACACTGAAGCTTTCTTT. Protein sequence: CSGYSGTEDTEAFF.